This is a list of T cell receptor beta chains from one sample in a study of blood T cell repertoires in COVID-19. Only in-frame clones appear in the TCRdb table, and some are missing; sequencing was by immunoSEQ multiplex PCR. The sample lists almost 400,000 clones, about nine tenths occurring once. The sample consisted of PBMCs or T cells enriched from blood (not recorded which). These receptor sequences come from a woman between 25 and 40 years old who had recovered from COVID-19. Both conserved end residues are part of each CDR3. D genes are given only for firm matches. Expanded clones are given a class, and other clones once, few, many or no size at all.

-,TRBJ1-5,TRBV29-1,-,TGCAGCGTGATACAGGGTGACTATCAGCCCCAGCATTTT,CSVIQGDYQPQHF
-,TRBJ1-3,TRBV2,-,TGTGCCAGCAGTGAAAACATACCTCCATCGTCTGGAAACACCATATATTTT,CASSENIPPSSGNTIYF
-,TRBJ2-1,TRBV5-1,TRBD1,TGCGCCAGCAGCTTGGAGCCTGACAGGGGCTATTACAATGAGCAGTTCTTC,CASSLEPDRGYYNEQFF
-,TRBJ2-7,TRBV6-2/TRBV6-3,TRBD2,TGTGCCAGCAGTTACTCGACTAGCGGGCCGGGGGGCTACGAGCAGTACTTC,CASSYSTSGPGGYEQYF
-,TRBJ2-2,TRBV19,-,TGTGCCATATTAGCGGCCCCCGGGGAGCTGTTTTTT,CAILAAPGELFF
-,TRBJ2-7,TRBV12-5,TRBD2,TGTGCTAGTGGTTTGCGGGCGGGAGGTTCAGTTTCCTACGAGCAGTACTTC,CASGLRAGGSVSYEQYF
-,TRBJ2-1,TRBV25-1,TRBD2,TGTGCCAGCCAAGAGGCGGCTAGCGGGAGGGCCTTGCAGTTCTTC,CASQEAASGRALQFF
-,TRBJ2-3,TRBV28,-,TGTGCCAGCAGTCGTGCAGGGAAAGATACGCAGTATTTT,CASSRAGKDTQYF
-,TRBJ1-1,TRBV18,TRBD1,TGTGCCAGCTCACCGACAGGGCTTGAAGCTTTCTTT,CASSPTGLEAFF
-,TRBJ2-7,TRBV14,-,TGTGCCAGCAGCCAAGTTGGAGGAGGAGAGCAGTACTTC,CASSQVGGGEQYF
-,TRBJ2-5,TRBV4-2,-,TGTGCCAGCGGGCCTACTAGGAGCGATGAGACCCAGTACTTC,CASGPTRSDETQYF
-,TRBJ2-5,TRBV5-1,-,TGCGCCAGCAGCTTGACCGCGGAGACCCAGTACTTC,CASSLTAETQYF
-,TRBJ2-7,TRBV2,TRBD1,TGTGCCAGCATGTCGGACAGGGGAATAGCGCAGTACTTC,CASMSDRGIAQYF
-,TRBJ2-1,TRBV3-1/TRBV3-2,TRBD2,TGTGCCAGCAGCCAAATAAGAACTAGCGGGACTTTCAATGAGCAGTTCTTC,CASSQIRTSGTFNEQFF
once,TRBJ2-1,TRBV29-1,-,TGCAGCGTCCGACCCGGGAGCCTTTACAATGAGCAGTTCTTC,CSVRPGSLYNEQFF
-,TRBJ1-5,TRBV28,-,TGTGCCAGCAGTTTGGGGGGTCGGGATCAGCCCCAGCATTTT,CASSLGGRDQPQHF
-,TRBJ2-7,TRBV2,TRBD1,TGTGCCAGCAGCCGGGACAGGGGGAACGAGCAGTACTTC,CASSRDRGNEQYF
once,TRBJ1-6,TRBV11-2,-,TGTGCCAGCAGTACATCGGGGGGACTCCCCTTTCGCTTT,CASSTSGGLPFRF
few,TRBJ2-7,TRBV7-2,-,TGTGCCAGCAGCCCACAGTCCGGGATTAGCTCCTACGAGCAGTACTTC,CASSPQSGISSYEQYF
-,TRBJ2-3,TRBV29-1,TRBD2,TGCAGCGTGTTGGGACCCGGGACTAGCGGGAGAGGAGGCACAGATACGCAGTATTTT,CSVLGPGTSGRGGTDTQYF
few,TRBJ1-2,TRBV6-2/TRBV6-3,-,TGTGCCAGCAGTTACGGGGGCGCGGACTATGGCTACACCTTC,CASSYGGADYGYTF
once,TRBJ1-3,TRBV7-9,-,TGTGCCAGCAGCTTAGCGCCCGCTATTGGAAACACCATATATTTT,CASSLAPAIGNTIYF
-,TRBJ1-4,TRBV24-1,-,TGTGCCACCAGTGATTCGAATGAAAAACTGTTTTTT,CATSDSNEKLFF
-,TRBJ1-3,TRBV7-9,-,TGTGCCAGCAGCTTAGCGTTGGGGACTCAGGGCCACACCATATATTTT,CASSLALGTQGHTIYF
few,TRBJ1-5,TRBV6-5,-,TGTGCCAGCAGTTACCGACCGGCAGGGGCAGATCAGCCCCAGCATTTT,CASSYRPAGADQPQHF
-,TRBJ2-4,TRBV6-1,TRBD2,TGTGCCAGCAGTGAACGGGGCGTTACTAGCGGGAGGGTAAGAGACATTCAGTACTTC,CASSERGVTSGRVRDIQYF